This T cell receptor beta chain was recovered during a study of cytomegalovirus exposure and HLA in healthy donors (dated by TCRdb to about 2017). The study in broad terms: In an earlier analysis of under 600 of the donors, around 290 Gb of sequence data and approximately 100 million unique TCR beta sequences from 180 million or so T cells were reported. In addition to the first cohort of 666 subjects, a separate validation cohort of 100 to 150 different subjects was used. About 5 DR-DQ haplotypes were handled as single units for association and clustering, since linkage in the cohort was strong. A later analysis re-examined previously published TCR beta repertoires from roughly 650 donors and added high-resolution HLA genotyping to investigate patterns of TCR occurrence. An earlier analysis of about 600 of the donors used high-throughput TCR beta sequencing to judge whether each TCR beta V gene segment behaved as functional or pseudogenic. Donor age, sex, ethnicity and CMV serostatus were compiled alongside the repertoire data. Approximately 310 gigabases of sequencing data and about 92 million unique TCR sequences made up an early release that covered 500 to 650 HLA-typed donors. The study profiled the T cell repertoires of approximately 700 subjects by immunosequencing and related them to cytomegalovirus serostatus. Every discovery cohort repertoire had been produced on one sequencing platform. To predict cytomegalovirus infection status, the study brought together high-throughput TCR immunosequencing, statistical association of individual TCRs with disease status, and machine learning. The genetic ancestry cluster associated with self-reported Caucasian donors included 81% of the roughly 360 genotyped donors. Both class I and class II loci were covered by HLA typing, at four-digit resolution. Typing coverage varied by locus: roughly 629-630 donors for A, B, C, DRB1 and DQB1; more than 500 for DQA1; 600 to 610 for DPA1; 450 to 480 for DPB1. In a later genetic analysis, genome-wide SNP genotypes for about 65% of the 666 donors were used, and that subset was treated as a discovery cohort. The aim of the study was to test whether cataloging public T cell receptors could identify signatures of past pathogen exposure. Across approximately 400 genotyped donors of the cohort, an average of about 220,000 unique TCR beta nucleotide sequences per donor were sequenced, and 15% to 20% of those sequences were non-productive. Rather than drawing on any new phenotypic data, the later analysis identified candidate immune exposures from TCR beta sequences and the way those sequences occurred across donors. General study outcomes and caveats: A further reported finding was that TCR beta sequences accurately predicted the HLA-A and HLA-B alleles for most subjects in the first cohort. In this cohort, only TCR beta chains were sequenced, and detectable features were limited by the absence of alpha or paired-chain data. CMV serostatus was the only immune exposure information available for the cohort. Linkage disequilibrium might explain the correlated functional status among segregating V segments, but an unknown experimental factor could not be ruled out. The presence/absence analyses assumed that sequencing depth was roughly uniform across donors, and that assumption may not be true. A total of 164 TCR beta chains were listed by the study as associated with cytomegalovirus. A later genetic analysis associated a missense DCLRE1C variant with V-gene and J-gene trimming of TCR beta chains, and an independent cohort replicated the association. In both the original and validation cohorts, the classifier was reported to diagnose cytomegalovirus status with high specificity and sensitivity. Assigning TCR associations to individual alleles was difficult when HLA alleles, especially DR and DQ, strongly co-occurred. In a later analysis, TCR association rates were found to vary across HLA loci, with the most associated TCRs seen for DRB1 alleles and the fewest for HLA-C alleles. Across donors, most TCR sequences were observed very rarely, whereas some public TCRs were present in many individuals. The earlier analysis of 587 of the donors excluded roughly 17 rarely observed V segments, including chromosome 9 orphons, because counts were too low. Because the 87-base-pair reads could not distinguish some IMGT-functional V segments, including TRBV6-2 and TRBV6-3, those segments were excluded. Because HLA typing was unavailable for some donors at each locus, only the typed subset was used in association tests. A cluster of highly shared sequence variants was judged likely to represent a technical artifact of the sequencing pipeline. In vitro tests confirmed that three of the cytomegalovirus-associated TCR beta chains recognize cytomegalovirus antigens. At a false discovery rate of 0.05, a later analysis linked 16,951 TCR beta sequences to specific HLA alleles. According to a later analysis, most CMV-associated TCR beta chains appeared to be HLA-restricted, and the HLA associations seemed to be driven largely by CMV exposure. A later genetic analysis reported fewer N-insertions in productive TCRs among donors in an Asian-associated ancestry cluster than the approximately 700-donor mean. Several of the top co-occurrence clusters appeared to be linked to parvovirus B19, influenza, CMV and Epstein-Barr virus, according to a later analysis. In a later analysis, HLA-associated TCR beta chains showed more clonal expansion and lower generation probabilities than non-associated chains that were equally common. It was suggested by the authors that the approach could potentially be generalized to other disease states and immunological phenotypes. Broadly in line with IMGT annotations, most TCR beta V segments showed up in productive rearrangements about 87% or about 30% of the time in an earlier analysis of approximately 600 of the donors.

Trimmed from V: 5 bases; trimmed from J: 0 bases; junction bases lacking a gene match: 8. Looking up the germline V gene (reference sequence) yields CDR1 GTSNPN and CDR2 SVGIG. Counted from cysteine to phenylalanine, this CDR3 has 15 amino acids. CDR3 DNA is the only sequence kept; it has 45 bases, read in frame from the first base. To note about this clone: Which antigen it targets is not known. Nothing much larger sits one base from this clone, and base qualities are not available.

The cohort consisted of 670 or so healthy bone marrow donors. At the time of sampling, all cohort members were nominally healthy, though unrecorded immune exposures were likely present. The donor tested CMV seronegative, placing the donor among the 350 to 400 seronegative members of the cohort. Each donor provided a peripheral blood sample, and peripheral blood mononuclear cells were used for TCR beta sequencing. The Qiagen DNeasy Blood Extraction Kit was used to extract genomic DNA from the blood cell samples. The library was prepared using the immunoSEQ multiplex PCR assay. The multiplex PCR relied on a mix of 60 forward primers for TCR Vbeta segments and 13 reverse primers for TCR Jbeta segments. The CDR3 region of rearranged TCR beta genes was amplified from genomic DNA by a multiplex PCR assay. The Illumina HiSeq System was used to sequence the amplified TCR beta libraries as 87-base-pair reads. The published analysis was carried out like this. Across the roughly 600 repertoires, a later analysis counted 75 million to 90 million unique TCR beta chains, 9.5 million to 13 million of which were shared by at least two donors. Raw reads were error-corrected and collapsed into unique sequences by a nearest-neighbor algorithm in which closely related sequences were merged to remove PCR and sequencing errors. CDR3 sequences were aligned to IMGT reference sequences to assign V, D and J gene segments. For a sequence to be retained, a match of at least six nucleotides was required to both a V gene segment and a J gene segment. Rearrangements were called productive when the CDR3 lacked stop codons and stayed in frame with V and J; all others were non-productive. CDR3 was defined by IMGT convention, running from the second conserved V-encoded cysteine to the conserved J-encoded phenylalanine. The earlier analysis of some 580 of the donors excluded any sequence lacking an unambiguous match to a single V gene segment. In an earlier analysis of 450 to 750 of the donors, a V segment was called functional when productive rearrangements were above 56.7%, and segregating when the standard deviation between donors exceeded 5%. A statistical classification framework was developed to diagnose cytomegalovirus status using the catalog of TCR beta chain sequences. V and J gene assignment, in a later analysis, came from comparing TCR nucleotide sequences with IMGT/GENE-DB human TR gene sequences. The TCRdist pipeline was used in a later analysis to assign CDR3 sequences and most-parsimonious VDJ recombination scenarios. A later analysis defined each TCR beta chain by its CDR3 amino acid sequence plus V-gene family, and excluded reads lacking a unique V-gene family. A later analysis removed 450 to 600 highly shared, low-generation-probability nucleotide sequences to deal with suspected cross-contamination and a sequencing artifact. A later analysis calculated a clonal expansion index for each public chain from normalized within-repertoire ranks of inferred template counts. In a later analysis, generation probabilities were computed with a VDJ recombination model fitted to out-of-frame rearrangements, and the resulting probabilities were checked against IGoR. In a later analysis, hypergeometric tests were used to score TCR-TCR, TCR-HLA and TCR-CMV co-occurrence, with a repertoire-size bias correction applied to TCR pairs. To estimate false discovery rates, a later analysis permuted the HLA or CMV assignments 20 times. In a later analysis, co-occurring TCRs were grouped using DBSCAN, and TCRdist sequence similarity was added for clustering within HLA-allele-positive subsets. Repertoires with fewer than 30,000 or more than 120,000 public chains, plus five repertoires with anomalous nucleotide sharing, were excluded from co-occurrence clustering. TCRdb stores this immuneACCESS table with in-frame sequences only. Part of the clones is absent; in the studies checked, under half of the shortfall reflects unresolved V genes, and no reason is known for the rest. V and J calls and clone size are copied from that table; D and trimming were computed from the DNA. The sample contains about 35,000 clones, 80% of them found a single time. The ten biggest clones cover approximately 6% of the sample.

This TCR derives from a male donor in good health and CMV-seronegative. The sample was PBMCs. The chain employs TRBV30 and TRBJ1-2, with 8 middle bases fitting TRBD1. The CDR3 protein: CAWDGQGEANYGYTF. Here is the DNA: TGTGCCTGGGACGGACAGGGCGAAGCTAACTATGGCTACACCTTC.